This T cell receptor beta chain came from a study of OX40 agonist ivuxolimab in advanced cancers. Findings and limits, study-wide: At 0.1-3.0 mg/kg, partial responders had clonal expansion among the lowest observed. The antigens recognized by the expanded peripheral T cells, that is their antigen specificity, were not determined.

This table comes from immunoSEQ multiplex PCR, and its TCRdb copy is limited to in-frame clones, with some not included. The table includes about 84,000 clones, roughly nine tenths detected once. The ends lost 3 bases at V and 1 base at J; junction bases unmatched: 8. Per the germline V gene, CDR1 is MGHDK and CDR2 is SYGVNS. This CDR3 is built from 17 residues. As to this clone: Its antigen is not identified.

The genes are TRBV25-1 and TRBJ2-2; 7 positions match TRBD2. The TCR sequence derives from an adult with an advanced solid tumor such as melanoma, head and neck, liver or kidney cancer. The starting material was CD4+ or CD8+ T cells sorted from blood, obtained in a trial of the OX40 agonist ivuxolimab. CDR3 DNA: TGTGCCAGCAGTGAGGGAGGGCAGGTGAGGAACACCGGGGAGCTGTTTTTT. Translated, it gives CASSEGGQVRNTGELFF.